Listed here are 2 T cell receptor beta chains from one sample, sequenced in a study of blood T cells in healthy people across ages. A sample-barcoded 5' primer and a J-beta primer mix were used in a second PCR of about 6 to 12 cycles. From the 5' RACE reads, TCRdb called clonotypes with MiXCR, one entry per CDR3 protein. Of 1.5 million to 2 million distinct CDR3 sequences listed, 28% are singletons. Sample: blood. The receptors originated from a woman in her 30s in good health.

J is TRBJ2-7 and V is TRBV12-3 or TRBV12-4; D is undetermined. Near its end, the DNA agrees better with TRBJ2-5, so the J call may be wrong. The CDR3 is 13 amino acids. CDR3 coding DNA: TGTGCCGCTTCGGGTAACGGTAAAGAGACCCAGTACTTC. It is translated as CAASGNGKETQYF.

The CDR3 region has the DNA TGTGCCAGCAGTTACCCGAATGTGGGCACTGAAGCTTTCTTT. As protein: CASSYPNVGTEAFF. The gene calls are TRBV6-6 and TRBJ1-1; D gene ambiguous. The V gene's germline CDR1 is MNHNY and CDR2 SVGAGI (reference sequence). With 2 bases removed from V and 4 bases from J, the gap between germline ends came to 11 bases. This CDR3 has 14 residues.